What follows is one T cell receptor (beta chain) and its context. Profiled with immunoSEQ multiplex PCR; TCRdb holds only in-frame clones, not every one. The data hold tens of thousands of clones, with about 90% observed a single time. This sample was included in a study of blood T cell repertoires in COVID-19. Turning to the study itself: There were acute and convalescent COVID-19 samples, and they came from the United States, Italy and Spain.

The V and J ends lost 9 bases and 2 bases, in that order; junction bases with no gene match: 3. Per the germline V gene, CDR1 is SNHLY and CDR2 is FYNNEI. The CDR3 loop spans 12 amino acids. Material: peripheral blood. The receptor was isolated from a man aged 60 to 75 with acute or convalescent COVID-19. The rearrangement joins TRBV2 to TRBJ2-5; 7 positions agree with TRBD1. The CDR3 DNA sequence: TGTGCCAGGGGACAGACTCAAGAGACCCAGTACTTC. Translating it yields CARGQTQETQYF.